The T cell receptor (beta chain) described here comes from a study of OX40 agonist ivuxolimab in advanced cancers. For the wider study: The costimulatory receptor OX40 (CD134) was targeted by ivuxolimab, a fully human IgG2 agonistic monoclonal antibody. Intravenous ivuxolimab was administered to patients every 2 weeks at six dose levels: 0.01, 0.1, 0.3, 1.5, 3 and 10 mg/kg. Among the roughly 54 dose-escalation patients, about 20 had hepatocellular carcinoma, about 15 melanoma, 9 renal cell carcinoma and 9 head and neck cancer. The dose-escalation cohort was roughly 83% male with a mean age of roughly 60 years, ranging from roughly 20 to 85. Prior anti-PD-1, anti-PD-L1 or anti-CTLA-4 therapy was permitted, and about two fifths of dose-escalation patients had received checkpoint inhibitors. Partial responses occurred in three dose-escalation patients, of whom one had hepatocellular carcinoma and two had cutaneous melanoma. Peripheral TCRbeta sequencing was intended to test whether TCR sequence diversity was altered and clonal T-cell expansion was caused by ivuxolimab. The paper describes the monotherapy dose-escalation part (N ≈ 49 patients) of the phase I trial of ivuxolimab. What the work shows at the level of the full study, not this receptor alone: After ivuxolimab, expanded clones were on average more numerous among CD8+ T cells than among CD4+ T cells. Low levels of normalized T-cell clonal expansion were also seen in some nonresponding patients. Clonal expansion of both CD4+ and CD8+ blood T cells was observed from baseline to week 6 at doses 0.1 to 3.0 mg/kg. In the 0.1-3.0 mg/kg groups, partial responders were among the patients with the lowest normalized peripheral clonal expansion, particularly in CD8+ T cells. The antigen specificity of the clonally expanded peripheral T cells was not determined.

In the case of this clone: Its antigen remains unidentified. There are no base qualities to consult, and no much larger clone falls within one base.

The trial excluded patients who had a history of autoimmune disease or were on systemic immunosuppression. In every dose cohort, peripheral blood was drawn for TCR sequencing at baseline, cycle 4 day 1, and cycle 7 day 1. Samples came from an open-label, multicenter, first-in-human phase I dose-escalation trial of ivuxolimab. Adults with locally advanced or metastatic melanoma, renal cell carcinoma, hepatocellular carcinoma or head and neck squamous cell carcinoma were enrolled in the trial. Before TCR sequencing, CD4+ T cells and CD8+ T cells from peripheral blood were sorted into separate populations. To sequence the TCRbeta CDR3 region, genomic DNA was isolated from the sorted cells. The immunoSEQ Assay was used for sequencing of TCRbeta CDR3 regions. Drawn from immuneACCESS, this table holds only the in-frame rearrangements with V and J called that TCRdb kept. Clones are partly lost; checked studies trace under half to an unresolved V gene and leave the rest unexplained. For this sample the table gives roughly 100,000 clones, of which roughly 87% were detected only once. The ten largest clones represent about 0.29% of the sample.

Sequences SGHDT (CDR1) and YYEEEE (CDR2) are obtained from the germline V gene. The CDR3 has 16 amino acids, counting the end cysteine and phenylalanine. This entry keeps only the CDR3 DNA: 48 bases, framed from base 1. The junction carries 13 bases between V and J, which are trimmed by 4 bases and 0 bases respectively. The specimen comprised CD4+ or CD8+ T cells sorted from blood, sampled in a trial of the OX40 agonist ivuxolimab. The rearranged chain carries TRBV5-6 and TRBJ2-2, with the D gene too uncertain to name. The sequence was collected from an adult with an advanced solid tumor such as melanoma, head and neck, liver or kidney cancer. The CDR3 amino acid sequence is: CASSPQPSANTGELFF. At the DNA level, the sequence is TGTGCCAGCAGCCCTCAGCCGTCCGCGAACACCGGGGAGCTGTTTTTT.